This T cell receptor (beta chain) came from a study of beta chain features in type 1 diabetes. The study, taken as a whole, reports: Amplification by PCR could prefer shorter templates, with the same effect in patients and controls. TCRB CDR3 length was moderately but significantly reduced in all four CD4+ subsets of Type 1 diabetes patients.

Isolated RNA was reverse transcribed in full, so expressed TCRB transcripts were sequenced. This table comes from immunoSEQ multiplex PCR, and its TCRdb copy is limited to in-frame clones, with some not included. Of 600,000 to 700,000 clones listed, roughly 12% are singletons. This clone appeared a few times. The antigen is unknown. V lost 0 bases and J 4 bases, leaving 5 bases between the germline ends. The CDR3 consists of 12 residues. CDR1 is SGHRS, CDR2 YFSETQ, per germline. Sequences were obtained from naive CD4+ T cells from blood. The source is a man aged 25-45 years with type 1 diabetes. The rearrangement uses TRBV5-1 and TRBJ2-7; D is ambiguous. CDR3 protein: CASSLERYEQYF. The CDR3 DNA follows: TGCGCCAGCAGCTTGGAGAGGTACGAGCAGTACTTC.